This paragraph reports one TCR beta chain. What this receptor recognizes is not known. Per-nucleotide qualities are absent, and no much larger clonotype sits a single base away. Systemically healthy Caucasian individuals from Russia, 39 in total and aged roughly 6 to 100 years, were included as donors. Each donor gave ten milliliters of peripheral blood, collected into EDTA-treated Vacutainer tubes. Ficoll-Paque density-gradient centrifugation was used to isolate PBMCs, with at least 6.5 million per sample. Trizol reagent was used to extract total RNA from PBMCs, with at least 6 micrograms per sample. Naive CD45RAhigh/CD27high T cell percentages were measured by flow cytometry on a PBMC aliquot from every donor. The library relied on 5' RACE. Data came from an Illumina HiSeq 2500. A second PCR of 7 to 11 cycles was run with a J-beta primer mix and a sample-barcoded 5' primer. A template-switch 5' adaptor carrying 12 random nucleotides introduced a unique molecular identifier onto each TCR beta cDNA molecule. Each sample yielded at least 2.5 million CDR3-containing paired-end reads. First-strand cDNA was synthesized from all RNA with the Mint cDNA synthesis kit, primed by a TRBC-specific oligonucleotide. Following uracil-DNA glycosylase treatment, a first 18-cycle PCR with universal primers M1SS and BC2_uni_R was performed on all cDNA. The authors' pipeline ran thus. Each sample was normalized by randomly selecting 1 million high-quality reads, each carrying a distinct molecular identifier. Reads sharing molecular identifiers were discarded rather than binned into consensus sequences. CDR3 identification, clonotype clustering and error correction used MiTCR with a Q25 quality threshold and the strictest error-elimination algorithm. A nonparametric unseen species model with Euler transformation was used to estimate lower-bound total TCR beta diversity. TCRdb cleaned the public reads at Q25 with fastp, built clones with MiXCR and kept in-frame beta chains. CDR3 protein duplicates are merged, each entry listing the most common genes and DNA. Clone size and V and J calls follow TCRdb, not the original study. Here the sample has 2 million or so distinct CDR3 sequences; less than 50% occur a single time. In total, the top ten clones hold less than 2.5% of the sample.

This entry belongs to a study of blood T cells in healthy people across ages (dated by TCRdb to between 2015 and 2016). A note on the overall study: In model experiments, template switching captured roughly one uniquely barcoded TCR beta cDNA molecule for every two T cells. To track age-related changes in TCR beta repertoire diversity, the study relied on deep sequencing normalized with unique cDNA molecular identifiers. Two additional independent replicas of 1 million unique cDNA reads from the same blood draw were analyzed for two donors (one aged 18 to 30 and one aged 80 or older). Four age groups were formed from the donors: young (average roughly 16 years), middle-aged (approximately 42), aged (roughly 59) and long-lived (about 80). To avoid experimental bias, donors of different ages were spread randomly across the sequencing lanes.

From its cysteine to its phenylalanine, the CDR3 spans 11 amino acids. CDR3 DNA only is kept here, 33 bases in frame from base 1. The germline V gene specifies SQVTM as CDR1 and ANQGSEA as CDR2. V gives up 4 bases and J gives up 4 bases, and the segment between their germline ends measures 8 bases. General findings and caveats noted by the study authors: Estimates of total diversity based on one million sequenced T cells were regarded as lower bounds and as underestimates. As age increased, observed TCR beta diversity per million T cells dropped in a roughly linear way, and a significant reduction was already evident by age 40. The long-lived group showed more naive CD4+ T cells, fewer expanded clones and increased TCR diversity than the aged group, suggesting age selection. A strong correlation was found between observed TCR beta diversity and the percentage of naive T cells measured by flow cytometry. Conclusive comparison of naive and antigen-experienced compartments was prevented by the profiling of bulk unsorted PBMCs. Because donor CMV infection status was unknown, age-related changes in expanded clonotypes were potentially confounded.

The chain joins TRBV29-1 to TRBJ2-7; there is no confident call for the D gene. The sequencing input was blood. The sequence derives from a woman in her thirties or forties in good health. In nucleotides, the sequence is TGCAGCGTTGGCCCCCTTTACGAGCAGTACTTC. This is translated as CSVGPLYEQYF.